The 15 T cell receptor beta chains below all came from one sample that was sequenced in a study of CD8+CD57+ T cells in acquired aplastic anemia. Genomic DNA was employed as the template in profiling TCR beta VDJ and CDR3. One entry per CDR3 protein, called by TCRdb with MiXCR from the reads. The sample lists under 150,000 distinct CDR3 sequences, 40% to 45% occurring once. The sample consisted of sorted CD4+, CD8+, or CD8+CD57+ T cells (not recorded which) from PBMCs. Receptors originate from a human donor in good health, serving as a control.

Many counts were recorded for this clonotype. The chain recombines TRBV24-1 with TRBJ1-5; weak D call: TRBD1 (5 bases). Trimming removed 9 bases at V and 1 base at J, with 12 bases between. This CDR3 is 14 amino acids long. Germline V CDR1 and CDR2: KGHDR, SFDVKD. The CDR3: CATRRGLSNQPQHF. The CDR3 DNA follows: TGTGCCACCCGCCGGGGCCTCAGCAATCAGCCCCAGCATTTT.

This clonotype was recorded many times. The V call is TRBV19, the J call TRBJ2-7; D is uncertain. The CDR3 contains 13 residues. Germline V gives CDR1 LNHDA, CDR2 SQIVND (reference sequence). Trimming left V 5 bases short and J 2 bases short, with 10 bases between. The CDR3 DNA reads TGTGCCAGTAGTTCTACCGGCGCCTACGAGCAGTACTTC. It is translated as CASSSTGAYEQYF.

About this clonotype itself: The CDR3 does not end in the conserved phenylalanine or tryptophan, so this is likely a read error. Because the CDR3's place on the DNA is in doubt, the DNA is left out and the CDR3 is given as listed by TCRdb. The chain has TRBV2 and TRBJ1-2; whether TRBD1, the table's D call, matches the DNA was not checked. Termini included, the CDR3 measures 15 amino acids. Germline CDR1 reads SNHLY; CDR2 reads FYNNEI. CDR3: CASSEGRVRRYGHTL.

J is TRBJ1-6 and V is TRBV2; D is perhaps TRBD1 (5 bases). The CDR3 covers 16 residues. Germline-derived CDR1 and CDR2 are SNHLY and FYNNEI. V lost 2 bases to trimming and J lost 10 bases, with 18 bases between them. CDR3 region: CASSEHSGGNGSPLHF. The CDR3 nucleotides are TGTGCCAGCAGTGAACACTCGGGGGGGAACGGATCACCCCTCCACTTT.

This clonotype came up many times. This chain links TRBV18 with TRBJ1-2, with TRBD1 matching over 9 bases. This CDR3 region has 13 residues. V shed 6 bases and J 8 bases; nucleotides not matched to a gene: 7. Germline CDR1 is KGHSH and CDR2 is LQKENI. This CDR3 is CASSTGGDLGYTF. The CDR3 bases are TGTGCCAGCTCGACAGGGGGAGATCTCGGCTACACCTTC.

The rearrangement links TRBV10-3 to TRBJ2-3; 9 bases fit TRBD2. V shed 8 bases and J 1 base; nucleotides not matched to a gene: 13. The CDR3 length is 17 residues. Germline V CDR1 and CDR2: ENHRY, SYGVKD. The DNA for the CDR3 is TGTGCCATCGCCGGGACTAGCCTCGGATACGGCACAGATACGCAGTATTTT. Translating gives CAIAGTSLGYGTDTQYF.

The table lists this clonotype with many counts. The chain carries TRBV20-1 and TRBJ2-5; TRBD2 is a possible D gene (6 bases). The V gene lost 7 bases and the J gene lost 0 bases, with 9 bases spanning the gap. The CDR3 runs to 12 residues. In germline, CDR1 is DFQATT, CDR2 SNEGSKA (reference sequence). The CDR3 nucleotides read TGCAGTGGGGGGACTGACCAAGAGACCCAGTACTTC. Translating gives CSGGTDQETQYF.

The rearrangement links TRBV10-2 to TRBJ1-2; TRBD1 aligns across 8 bases. CDR3 length: 14 residues. V dropped 0 bases and J dropped 6; count of bases not matched to a gene: 3. Germline V CDR1 and CDR2: WSHSY, SAAADI. CDR3 in amino acids: CASSESGQGNGYTF. CDR3 bases: TGCGCCAGCAGTGAGTCCGGACAGGGTAATGGCTACACCTTC.

In its sample, this clonotype was seen many times. The V call is TRBV25-1, the J call TRBJ2-1; D not certain. The V gene's germline CDR1 is MGHDK and CDR2 SYGVNS. The CDR3 has 11 amino acids. Trimming removed 5 bases at V and 4 bases at J, with 3 bases between. DNA for the CDR3: TGTGCCAGCAGTAGGTACAATGAGCAGTTCTTC. Amino acid sequence: CASSRYNEQFF.

This chain links TRBV15 with TRBJ2-1; 9 bases line up with TRBD2. Trimming took 3 bases from V and 6 from J; bases not matched to a gene: 3. This CDR3 is 14 amino acids long. Per germline, CDR1 LNHNV and CDR2 YYDKDF (reference sequence). The CDR3 region has the DNA TGTGCCACCAGCAGGATGGGACTAGCCAATGAGCAGTTCTTC. Translation: CATSRMGLANEQFF.

This clonotype was found many times. This rearrangement joins TRBV20-1 to TRBJ1-2; weak D call: TRBD1 (6 bases). V was cut by 6 bases and J by 4 bases, with 18 bases left in between. In germline, CDR1 is DFQATT, CDR2 SNEGSKA (reference sequence). CDR3 length equals 14 residues. This chain's CDR3 is CSARPVGGRYGYTF. CDR3 DNA sequence: TGCAGTGCCAGGCCAGTCGGGGGCCGCTATGGCTACACCTTC.

This clonotype was counted ten times or more. The chain links TRBV12-3 or TRBV12-4 to TRBJ1-1, with D unresolved. This CDR3 region has 14 residues. V was clipped by 5 bases and J by 0 bases, with 10 bases between them. CDR3 loop: CASSSRMMNTEAFF. The CDR3 bases are TGTGCCAGCAGTAGCAGAATGATGAACACTGAAGCTTTCTTT.

V is TRBV20-1 and J is TRBJ2-3; TRBD1 aligns across 7 bases. This CDR3 spans 15 amino acids. Trimming at V came to 1 base and at J to 4 bases, leaving 8 bases not matched to a gene. Germline assignment: CDR1 DFQATT and CDR2 SNEGSKA (reference sequence). The chain's CDR3 is CSARAQGWIADTQYF. The CDR3 region has the DNA TGCAGTGCTAGAGCACAGGGGTGGATCGCAGATACGCAGTATTTT.

This clonotype was seen ten or more times. The genes are TRBV5-1 and TRBJ2-1, with 8 bases lining up with TRBD2. The CDR3 has 15 amino acids. CDR1 is SGHRS and CDR2 is YFSETQ in the germline V gene. J lost 2 bases, V lost 4 bases, and 5 bases had no gene match. In nucleotides, the CDR3 is TGCGCCAGCAGCAGGAGTAGCGGGGCCTACAATGAGCAGTTCTTC. Its protein is CASSRSSGAYNEQFF.

This clonotype is medium-sized within its sample. The chain links TRBV7-8 to TRBJ1-3, with D unresolved. CDR1 and CDR2 from the germline V gene are SGHVS and FQNEAQ. The CDR3 loop spans 13 amino acids. The V end was cut by 2 bases, the J end by 3 bases, with 5 bases between. The DNA of the CDR3 is TGTGCCAGCAGCTTATCGCGTGGAAACACCATATATTTT. As protein: CASSLSRGNTIYF. The whole variable domain, filled in from reference TRBV7-8 and TRBJ1-3, reads GAGVSQSPRYKVAKRGQDVALRCDPISGHVSLFWYQQALGQGPEFLTYFQNEAQLDKSGLPSDRFFAERPEGSVSTLKIQRTQQEDSAVYLCASSLSRGNTIYFGEGSWLTVV.